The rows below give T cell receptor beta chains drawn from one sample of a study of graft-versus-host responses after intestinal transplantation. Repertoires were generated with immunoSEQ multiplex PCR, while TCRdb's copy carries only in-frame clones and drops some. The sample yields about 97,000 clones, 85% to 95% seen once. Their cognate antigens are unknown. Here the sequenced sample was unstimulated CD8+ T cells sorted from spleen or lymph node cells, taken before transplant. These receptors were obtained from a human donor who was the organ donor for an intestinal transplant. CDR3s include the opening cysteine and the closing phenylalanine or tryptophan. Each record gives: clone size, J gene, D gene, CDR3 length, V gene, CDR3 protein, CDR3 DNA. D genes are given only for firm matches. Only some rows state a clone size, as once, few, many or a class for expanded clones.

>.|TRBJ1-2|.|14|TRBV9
CASSVEGDYYGYTF
TGTGCCAGCAGCGTAGAAGGGGATTACTATGGCTACACCTTC
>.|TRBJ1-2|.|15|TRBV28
CASSLWKGDPYGYTF
TGTGCCAGCAGTTTATGGAAGGGGGATCCATATGGCTACACCTTC
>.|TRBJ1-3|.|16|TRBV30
CAWSALEGPSGNTIYF
TGTGCCTGGAGTGCACTGGAGGGCCCCTCTGGAAACACCATATATTTT
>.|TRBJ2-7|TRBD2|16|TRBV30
CAWSEAPLAGLDEQYF
TGTGCCTGGAGTGAAGCCCCCCTAGCGGGTTTGGACGAGCAGTACTTC
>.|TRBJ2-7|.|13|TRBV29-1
CSAPGNREGEQYF
TGCAGCGCCCCGGGTAACAGGGAGGGCGAGCAGTACTTC
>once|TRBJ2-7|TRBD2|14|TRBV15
CATSRSGKDYEQYF
TGTGCCACCAGCAGAAGCGGGAAGGACTACGAGCAGTACTTC
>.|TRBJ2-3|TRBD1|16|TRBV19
CASSIRGQGYSDTQYF
TGTGCCAGTAGTATTAGGGGACAGGGGTATTCAGATACGCAGTATTTT
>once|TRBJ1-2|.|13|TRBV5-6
CASSLVRVHGYTF
TGTGCCAGCAGCTTAGTCAGGGTCCACGGCTACACCTTC
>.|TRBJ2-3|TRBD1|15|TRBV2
CASSGKQGGTDTQYF
TGTGCCAGCTCCGGGAAACAGGGGGGCACAGATACGCAGTATTTT
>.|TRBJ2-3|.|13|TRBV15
CATSPLRRDTQYF
TGTGCCACCAGCCCTCTGAGAAGAGATACGCAGTATTTT
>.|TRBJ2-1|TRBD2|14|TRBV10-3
CAISPGLGVREQFF
TGTGCCATCAGCCCGGGACTAGGGGTCCGTGAGCAGTTCTTC
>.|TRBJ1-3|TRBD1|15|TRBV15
CATRGQGKNGNTIYF
TGTGCCACCAGAGGACAGGGGAAGAATGGAAACACCATATATTTT
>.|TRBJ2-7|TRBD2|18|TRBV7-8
CASSFGFLGGRVSYEQYF
TGTGCCAGCAGCTTCGGTTTTCTTGGCGGGAGGGTGTCCTACGAGCAGTACTTC
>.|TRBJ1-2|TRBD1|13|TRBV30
CAWRTGGGDGYTF
TGTGCCTGGAGGACAGGGGGCGGGGATGGCTACACCTTC
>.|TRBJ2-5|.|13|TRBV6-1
CASSAQGQETQYF
TGTGCCAGCAGTGCTCAGGGCCAAGAGACCCAGTACTTC
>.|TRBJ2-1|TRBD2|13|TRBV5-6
CASSLGLANEQFF
TGTGCCAGCAGCCTGGGACTAGCGAATGAGCAGTTCTTC
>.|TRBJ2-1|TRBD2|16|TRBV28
CASSLWASGLYNEQFF
TGTGCCAGCAGTTTATGGGCTAGCGGACTATACAATGAGCAGTTCTTC
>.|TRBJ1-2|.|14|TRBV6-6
CASSYWGEDYGYTF
TGTGCCAGCAGTTACTGGGGGGAGGACTATGGCTACACCTTC
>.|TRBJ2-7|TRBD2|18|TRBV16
CASSHWPSSGGGSYEQYF
TGTGCCAGCAGCCATTGGCCGTCTAGCGGGGGGGGATCCTACGAGCAGTACTTC
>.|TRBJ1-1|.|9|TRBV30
CACSGLAFF
TGTGCCTGTAGCGGTCTTGCTTTCTTT
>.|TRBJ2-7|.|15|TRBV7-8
CASSWLNREHYEQYF
TGTGCCAGCAGCTGGCTGAACAGAGAGCACTACGAGCAGTACTTC
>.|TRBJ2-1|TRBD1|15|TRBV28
CASNLGQGLYNEQFF
TGTGCCAGCAACCTGGGACAGGGGCTCTACAATGAGCAGTTCTTC
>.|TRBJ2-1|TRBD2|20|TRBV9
CASSETLAGVTLKSYNEQFF
TGTGCCAGCAGCGAGACCTTAGCGGGAGTAACTCTTAAGTCCTACAATGAGCAGTTCTTC
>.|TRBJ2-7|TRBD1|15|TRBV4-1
CASSQDPGTGEIQYF
TGCGCCAGCAGCCAAGATCCCGGGACAGGGGAGATTCAGTACTTC
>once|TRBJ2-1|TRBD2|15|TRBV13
CASSSGTSGYNEQFF
TGTGCCAGCAGCTCCGGGACTAGCGGGTACAATGAGCAGTTCTTC
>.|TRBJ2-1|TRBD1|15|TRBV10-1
CASSDLKQGSNEQFF
TGCGCCAGCAGTGACTTGAAACAGGGGAGCAATGAGCAGTTCTTC
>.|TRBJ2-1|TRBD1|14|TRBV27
CASGIWGTENEQFF
TGTGCCAGCGGAATTTGGGGGACAGAGAATGAGCAGTTCTTC
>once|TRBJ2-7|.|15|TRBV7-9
CASSSSGTPSYEQYF
TGTGCCAGCAGCTCCTCCGGGACTCCTTCCTACGAGCAGTACTTC
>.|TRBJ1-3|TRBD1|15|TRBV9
CASSLTGGSGSTIYF
TGTGCCAGCAGCCTTACAGGGGGCTCTGGAAGCACCATATATTTT
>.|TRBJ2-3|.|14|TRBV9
CASSVWGEWDTQYF
TGTGCCAGCAGCGTATGGGGGGAGTGGGATACGCAGTATTTT
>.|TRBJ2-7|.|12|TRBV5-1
CASSVDTGEQYF
TGCGCCAGCAGCGTTGATACAGGAGAGCAGTACTTC
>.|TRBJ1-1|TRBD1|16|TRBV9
CASSVGDRVMNTEAFF
TGTGCCAGCAGCGTAGGTGACAGGGTCATGAACACTGAAGCTTTCTTT
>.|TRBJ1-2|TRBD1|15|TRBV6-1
CASSDYGTGNYGYTF
TGTGCCAGCAGTGACTATGGGACAGGGAACTATGGCTACACCTTC
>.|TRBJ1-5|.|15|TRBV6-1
CASSEGGGSNQPQHF
TGTGCCAGCAGTGAAGGGGGGGGTAGCAATCAGCCCCAGCATTTT
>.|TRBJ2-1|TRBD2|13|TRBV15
CATRTSGRVEQFF
TGTGCCACCAGAACTAGCGGGAGAGTTGAGCAGTTCTTC
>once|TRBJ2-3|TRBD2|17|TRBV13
CASSLGASGGATDTQYF
TGTGCCAGCAGCTTAGGCGCTAGCGGGGGGGCCACAGATACGCAGTATTTT
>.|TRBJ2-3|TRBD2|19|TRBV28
CASSGSLREGRDGTDTQYF
TGTGCCAGCAGTGGCTCGTTGCGGGAGGGCCGGGATGGCACAGATACGCAGTATTTT
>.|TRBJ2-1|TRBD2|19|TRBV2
CASAGLAGAFVGTYNEQFF
TGTGCCAGCGCTGGACTAGCGGGAGCTTTTGTCGGAACCTACAATGAGCAGTTCTTC
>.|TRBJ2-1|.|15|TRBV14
CASSQDWTIYNEQFF
TGTGCCAGCAGCCAAGATTGGACAATTTACAATGAGCAGTTCTTC
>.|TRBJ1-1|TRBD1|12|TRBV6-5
CASSDRGGEAFF
TGTGCCAGCAGTGACAGGGGAGGTGAAGCTTTCTTT